The rows below give T cell receptor beta chains drawn from one sample of a study of shared clonotypes between healthy human individuals. Assay: immunoSEQ multiplex PCR; the TCRdb copy retains only in-frame clones and omits some. The sample holds roughly 770,000 clones; approximately 96% are singletons and the top ten take less than 0.25%. The sequenced sample was naive CD8+ T cells sorted from blood. The receptors were sampled from a man under 40 in good health. Both conserved end residues are part of each CDR3.

CASSYRDSIDEQYF - TRBV5-1
CASSHDRDSGANVLTF TRBJ2-6 TRBV5-1
CASLARGGSYQPQHF TRBJ1-5 TRBV6-1
CASSDSTGELFF TRBJ2-2 TRBV7-6
CAISDGNTIYF TRBJ1-3 TRBV10-3
CATRPMNTEAFF TRBJ1-1 TRBV6-1
CASRYGTGAYNEQFF TRBJ2-1 TRBV6-5
CASMGTGVDEQFF TRBJ2-1 TRBV6-4
CASSLQTQDSYNEQFF TRBJ2-1 TRBV5-6
CASSLDIRSYEQYF TRBJ2-7 TRBV7-8
CASSPEATGELFF TRBJ2-2 TRBV28
CASSLGTGTDTQYF TRBJ2-3 TRBV7-7
CASSFLRDRGPKFF TRBJ2-1 TRBV7-7
CASSEANHRDEQYF TRBJ2-7 TRBV6-1
CASTTTSVRAGSRSYEQYF TRBJ2-7 TRBV28
CASSLGMSRGTDTQYF TRBJ2-3 TRBV7-9
CASSISGTSYEQYF TRBJ2-7 TRBV19
CASSEPGTGRWNTGELFF TRBJ2-2 TRBV5-5
CASSFYLSSKLYEQYF TRBJ2-7 TRBV5-6
CASRDGLAGGHANEQFF TRBJ2-1 TRBV5-1
CASTTVIDNNYGYTF TRBJ1-2 TRBV19
CASSQGYTEAFF TRBJ1-1 TRBV4-1
CASSQDTGAKEQYF TRBJ2-7 TRBV4-2
CASSPQGMFQPQHF TRBJ1-5 TRBV6-5
CASSHKSTGPTNTGELFF TRBJ2-2 TRBV4-2